These T cell receptor beta chains were read from a single sample in a study of OX40 agonist ivuxolimab in advanced cancers. TCRdb's table, derived via immunoSEQ multiplex PCR, lists solely in-frame clones and lacks some. The sample records tens of thousands of clones, 75% to 90% being singletons. The sequencing used CD4+ or CD8+ T cells sorted from blood, collected in a trial of the OX40 agonist ivuxolimab. These receptors all come from an adult with an advanced solid tumor such as melanoma, head and neck, liver or kidney cancer. Each CDR3 is given with its conserved first and last residue. The D gene is left open where the match is weak. Rows give clone size only sometimes, using once, few, many, or a class for an expanded clone.

V gene: TRBV19
J gene: TRBJ2-1
clone size: .
D gene: TRBD2
CDR3 protein: CASSMGAGANNEQFF
CDR3 DNA: TGTGCCAGTAGTATGGGAGCGGGGGCCAACAATGAGCAGTTCTTC

V gene: TRBV19
J gene: TRBJ2-2
clone size: .
D gene: TRBD2
CDR3 protein: CASYGRARGELFF
CDR3 DNA: TGTGCCAGTTACGGGAGGGCCCGTGGGGAGCTGTTTTTT

V gene: TRBV28
J gene: TRBJ2-1
clone size: .
D gene: .
CDR3 protein: CASSFVRKLNNEQFF
CDR3 DNA: TGTGCCAGCAGTTTCGTCCGCAAACTCAACAATGAGCAGTTCTTC

V gene: TRBV7-9
J gene: TRBJ1-4
clone size: .
D gene: .
CDR3 protein: CASSLKGGDEKLFF
CDR3 DNA: TGTGCCAGCAGCTTAAAGGGGGGAGATGAAAAACTGTTTTTT

V gene: TRBV15
J gene: TRBJ1-2
clone size: .
D gene: TRBD1
CDR3 protein: CATSSTGGAHHGYTF
CDR3 DNA: TGTGCCACCAGCAGTACAGGGGGCGCGCACCATGGCTACACCTTC

V gene: TRBV2
J gene: TRBJ2-7
clone size: .
D gene: .
CDR3 protein: CASSETGLEEQYF
CDR3 DNA: TGTGCCAGCAGTGAGACAGGTTTGGAGGAGCAGTACTTC

V gene: TRBV23-1
J gene: TRBJ1-4
clone size: .
D gene: .
CDR3 protein: CASSQSNGGDNEKLFF
CDR3 DNA: TGCGCCAGCAGTCAATCTAACGGGGGAGATAATGAAAAACTGTTTTTT

V gene: TRBV19
J gene: TRBJ1-1
clone size: few
D gene: .
CDR3 protein: CASSMALSPEAFF
CDR3 DNA: TGTGCCAGTAGTATGGCGTTGTCCCCTGAAGCTTTCTTT

V gene: TRBV18
J gene: TRBJ2-4
clone size: .
D gene: .
CDR3 protein: CASSPGVENIQYF
CDR3 DNA: TGTGCCAGCTCACCAGGGGTGGAGAACATTCAGTACTTC

V gene: TRBV9
J gene: TRBJ2-3
clone size: .
D gene: TRBD2
CDR3 protein: CASSASFSSGGTDTQYF
CDR3 DNA: TGTGCCAGCAGCGCCTCTTTCTCTAGCGGGGGGACAGATACGCAGTATTTT

V gene: TRBV28
J gene: TRBJ2-3
clone size: once
D gene: .
CDR3 protein: CASSQTGVADTQYF
CDR3 DNA: TGTGCCAGCAGTCAGACTGGGGTGGCAGATACGCAGTATTTT

V gene: TRBV28
J gene: TRBJ2-5
clone size: .
D gene: .
CDR3 protein: CASSLPQGGRVTQYF
CDR3 DNA: TGTGCCAGCAGTTTACCCCAGGGGGGACGAGTGACCCAGTACTTC

V gene: TRBV6-1
J gene: TRBJ2-7
clone size: .
D gene: .
CDR3 protein: CASSVVDGMLYEQYF
CDR3 DNA: TGTGCCAGCAGTGTTGTTGACGGTATGCTCTACGAGCAGTACTTC

V gene: TRBV7-6
J gene: TRBJ1-6
clone size: .
D gene: TRBD1
CDR3 protein: CASSLVGQGGNSPLHF
CDR3 DNA: TGTGCCAGCAGCTTAGTCGGGCAGGGGGGAAATTCACCCCTCCACTTT

V gene: TRBV19
J gene: TRBJ2-1
clone size: .
D gene: .
CDR3 protein: CASSEGSYNEQFF
CDR3 DNA: TGTGCCAGTTCGGAGGGCTCCTACAATGAGCAGTTCTTC

V gene: TRBV6-1
J gene: TRBJ2-7
clone size: .
D gene: .
CDR3 protein: CAADNEQYF
CDR3 DNA: TGTGCCGCGGACAACGAGCAGTACTTC

V gene: TRBV19
J gene: TRBJ2-7
clone size: .
D gene: .
CDR3 protein: CASSIVTFRHEQYF
CDR3 DNA: TGTGCCAGTAGTATAGTGACCTTCAGGCACGAGCAGTACTTC

V gene: TRBV13
J gene: TRBJ2-7
clone size: once
D gene: .
CDR3 protein: CASSLELGYEQYF
CDR3 DNA: TGTGCCAGCAGCTTAGAACTAGGGTACGAGCAGTACTTC

V gene: TRBV11-2
J gene: TRBJ1-5
clone size: .
D gene: .
CDR3 protein: CASSFSGTNNQPQHF
CDR3 DNA: TGTGCCAGCAGCTTCTCCGGGACAAACAATCAGCCCCAGCATTTT

V gene: TRBV30
J gene: TRBJ2-6
clone size: .
D gene: TRBD1
CDR3 protein: CAWSPTGYSGANVLTF
CDR3 DNA: TGTGCCTGGAGTCCGACAGGGTACTCTGGGGCCAACGTCCTGACTTTC

V gene: TRBV19
J gene: TRBJ1-5
clone size: .
D gene: .
CDR3 protein: CASSAQSSNQPQHF
CDR3 DNA: TGTGCCAGTAGTGCACAAAGTAGCAATCAGCCCCAGCATTTT

V gene: TRBV28
J gene: TRBJ1-4
clone size: .
D gene: .
CDR3 protein: CASSLLPFAKLFF
CDR3 DNA: TGTGCCAGCAGTTTATTACCCTTCGCCAAACTGTTTTTT

V gene: TRBV5-1
J gene: TRBJ2-1
clone size: .
D gene: TRBD2
CDR3 protein: CASSLAQLAGGWEQFF
CDR3 DNA: TGCGCCAGCAGCTTGGCCCAACTAGCGGGAGGTTGGGAGCAGTTCTTC

V gene: TRBV7-6
J gene: TRBJ2-7
clone size: .
D gene: .
CDR3 protein: CASSLGQGGYEQYF
CDR3 DNA: TGTGCCAGCAGCTTAGGCCAGGGCGGCTACGAGCAGTACTTC

V gene: TRBV7-6
J gene: TRBJ2-1
clone size: .
D gene: .
CDR3 protein: CASSLASWGNEQFF
CDR3 DNA: TGTGCCAGCAGCTTAGCCTCGTGGGGGAATGAGCAGTTCTTC

V gene: TRBV5-4
J gene: TRBJ2-5
clone size: .
D gene: .
CDR3 protein: CASSPEPGSPQETQYF
CDR3 DNA: TGTGCCAGCAGCCCGGAACCGGGGAGCCCCCAAGAGACCCAGTACTTC

V gene: TRBV7-8
J gene: TRBJ2-5
clone size: .
D gene: .
CDR3 protein: CASSLGWTIETQYF
CDR3 DNA: TGTGCCAGCAGCTTAGGTTGGACTATCGAGACCCAGTACTTC

V gene: TRBV2
J gene: TRBJ2-7
clone size: .
D gene: .
CDR3 protein: CASSPQGHEQYF
CDR3 DNA: TGTGCCAGCAGTCCACAGGGCCACGAGCAGTACTTC

V gene: TRBV6-1
J gene: TRBJ1-2
clone size: .
D gene: .
CDR3 protein: CASSEAGEIDGYTF
CDR3 DNA: TGTGCCAGCAGTGAAGCGGGGGAAATCGATGGCTACACCTTC

V gene: TRBV6-5
J gene: TRBJ2-7
clone size: .
D gene: TRBD2
CDR3 protein: CASRYLAGGYEQYF
CDR3 DNA: TGTGCCAGCAGATACCTAGCGGGGGGCTACGAGCAGTACTTC

V gene: TRBV27
J gene: TRBJ2-5
clone size: .
D gene: TRBD1
CDR3 protein: CASSLSGTGGETQYF
CDR3 DNA: TGTGCCAGCAGTTTATCGGGGACAGGGGGAGAGACCCAGTACTTC

V gene: TRBV6-5
J gene: TRBJ1-1
clone size: .
D gene: .
CDR3 protein: CASSYGWTPNTEAFF
CDR3 DNA: TGTGCCAGCAGTTACGGTTGGACACCGAACACTGAAGCTTTCTTT

V gene: TRBV10-3
J gene: TRBJ2-3
clone size: .
D gene: .
CDR3 protein: CAISVGSGTDTQYF
CDR3 DNA: TGTGCCATCAGTGTCGGGAGTGGCACAGATACGCAGTATTTT

V gene: TRBV5-8
J gene: TRBJ1-1
clone size: .
D gene: TRBD1
CDR3 protein: CASSFDRAANTEAFF
CDR3 DNA: TGTGCCAGCAGTTTCGACAGGGCGGCGAACACTGAAGCTTTCTTT

V gene: TRBV2
J gene: TRBJ1-2
clone size: .
D gene: .
CDR3 protein: CASSDQGSNYGYTF
CDR3 DNA: TGTGCCAGCTCGGATCAGGGATCTAACTATGGCTACACCTTC

V gene: TRBV6-4
J gene: TRBJ2-2
clone size: .
D gene: .
CDR3 protein: CASSASPGTGELFF
CDR3 DNA: TGTGCCAGCAGCGCCTCTCCGGGGACCGGGGAGCTGTTTTTT

V gene: TRBV4-1
J gene: TRBJ2-3
clone size: once
D gene: TRBD1
CDR3 protein: CATRGQGAAASTDTQYF
CDR3 DNA: TGCGCCACCCGGGGACAGGGGGCGGCCGCTAGCACAGATACGCAGTATTTT

V gene: TRBV30
J gene: TRBJ2-1
clone size: .
D gene: TRBD2
CDR3 protein: CAWRGTSRDNEQFF
CDR3 DNA: TGTGCCTGGAGGGGGACTAGCCGAGACAATGAGCAGTTCTTC

V gene: TRBV5-1
J gene: TRBJ2-6
clone size: .
D gene: .
CDR3 protein: CASRPLTGANVLTF
CDR3 DNA: TGCGCCAGCAGGCCTTTAACTGGGGCCAACGTCCTGACTTTC

V gene: TRBV6-6
J gene: TRBJ2-3
clone size: .
D gene: .
CDR3 protein: CASSYSTADTQYF
CDR3 DNA: TGTGCCAGCAGTTACTCGACTGCAGATACGCAGTATTTT

V gene: TRBV7-3
J gene: TRBJ1-2
clone size: once
D gene: TRBD1
CDR3 protein: CASSLTPGGEGYGYTF
CDR3 DNA: TGTGCCAGCAGCTTGACCCCAGGGGGAGAGGGGTATGGCTACACCTTC

V gene: TRBV6-1
J gene: TRBJ2-3
clone size: .
D gene: TRBD1
CDR3 protein: CASSEVGQGWFTDTQYF
CDR3 DNA: TGTGCCAGCAGTGAAGTAGGACAGGGGTGGTTCACAGATACGCAGTATTTT

V gene: TRBV7-8
J gene: TRBJ1-1
clone size: .
D gene: .
CDR3 protein: CASSYVGQMNTEAFF
CDR3 DNA: TGTGCCAGCAGCTACGTAGGGCAGATGAACACTGAAGCTTTCTTT

V gene: TRBV2
J gene: TRBJ2-7
clone size: .
D gene: .
CDR3 protein: CASSVGTPYEQYF
CDR3 DNA: TGTGCCAGCAGTGTGGGGACTCCCTACGAGCAGTACTTC

V gene: TRBV25-1
J gene: TRBJ1-3
clone size: few
D gene: .
CDR3 protein: CASSGVGGPLFNTIYF
CDR3 DNA: TGTGCCAGCAGTGGGGTCGGAGGACCTCTTTTTAACACCATATATTTT

V gene: TRBV18
J gene: TRBJ1-1
clone size: few
D gene: .
CDR3 protein: CASSPAGVGHWDTEAFF
CDR3 DNA: TGTGCCAGCTCACCGGCGGGGGTGGGCCATTGGGACACTGAAGCTTTCTTT

V gene: TRBV5-6
J gene: TRBJ1-5
clone size: .
D gene: .
CDR3 protein: CASSLGRWGPNSNQPQHF
CDR3 DNA: TGTGCCAGCAGCTTGGGGAGGTGGGGACCGAATAGCAATCAGCCCCAGCATTTT

V gene: TRBV27
J gene: TRBJ2-2
clone size: .
D gene: TRBD1
CDR3 protein: CASGDRAGGELFF
CDR3 DNA: TGTGCCAGCGGAGACAGGGCCGGCGGGGAGCTGTTTTTT

V gene: TRBV4-1
J gene: TRBJ2-7
clone size: .
D gene: .
CDR3 protein: CASSQDQGGRFYEQYF
CDR3 DNA: TGCGCCAGCAGCCAAGATCAAGGGGGGCGGTTCTACGAGCAGTACTTC

V gene: TRBV28
J gene: TRBJ2-1
clone size: .
D gene: TRBD2
CDR3 protein: CASSTFTTSGRAGEQFF
CDR3 DNA: TGTGCCAGCAGTACGTTCACGACTAGCGGGAGGGCCGGGGAGCAGTTCTTC

V gene: TRBV6-1
J gene: TRBJ2-1
clone size: .
D gene: TRBD2
CDR3 protein: CASTRLAGAYEQFF
CDR3 DNA: TGTGCCAGCACTCGACTAGCGGGAGCGTATGAGCAGTTCTTC

V gene: TRBV11-3
J gene: TRBJ2-3
clone size: .
D gene: TRBD2
CDR3 protein: CASSVLAGATDTQYF
CDR3 DNA: TGTGCCAGCAGCGTCCTAGCGGGAGCCACAGATACGCAGTATTTT

V gene: TRBV5-1
J gene: TRBJ2-5
clone size: .
D gene: .
CDR3 protein: CASSLSDGWGETQYF
CDR3 DNA: TGCGCCAGCAGCTTGTCAGACGGTTGGGGAGAGACCCAGTACTTC

V gene: TRBV11-3
J gene: TRBJ1-3
clone size: once
D gene: .
CDR3 protein: CASSYLSGNTIYF
CDR3 DNA: TGTGCCAGCAGCTACCTGTCGGGAAACACCATATATTTT

V gene: TRBV5-1
J gene: TRBJ2-3
clone size: .
D gene: TRBD2
CDR3 protein: CASSLEAGGPEGDTQYF
CDR3 DNA: TGCGCCAGCAGCTTGGAGGCGGGAGGGCCGGAGGGAGATACGCAGTATTTT

V gene: TRBV7-9
J gene: TRBJ1-2
clone size: .
D gene: TRBD1
CDR3 protein: CASSSWTGEGYTF
CDR3 DNA: TGTGCCAGCAGCTCCTGGACAGGGGAGGGCTACACCTTC

V gene: TRBV6-5
J gene: TRBJ2-7
clone size: .
D gene: TRBD1
CDR3 protein: CASSFMGQGASEQYF
CDR3 DNA: TGTGCCAGCAGTTTTATGGGACAGGGGGCATCCGAGCAGTACTTC

V gene: TRBV7-9
J gene: TRBJ2-3
clone size: .
D gene: .
CDR3 protein: CASSSDAVPSTDTQYF
CDR3 DNA: TGTGCCAGCAGCTCCGACGCTGTTCCTAGCACAGATACGCAGTATTTT

V gene: TRBV5-4
J gene: TRBJ1-3
clone size: once
D gene: .
CDR3 protein: CASSLDAASGNTIYF
CDR3 DNA: TGTGCCAGCAGCTTGGATGCAGCCAGTGGAAACACCATATATTTT